One T cell receptor (beta chain) is described in this entry. The protocol was immunoSEQ multiplex PCR, while the TCRdb copy is restricted to in-frame clones and leaves out a portion. The data show approximately 270,000 clones, with roughly 86% seen just once and about 8.6% held by the top ten. This entry comes from a study of blood T cell repertoires in COVID-19. The CDR3 length is 15 residues. With 4 bases clipped from V and 7 bases from J, the junction kept 5 bases outside the gene matches. CDR1 SGDLS and CDR2 YYNGEE come from the germline V gene. The sample was peripheral blood. The clonotype originates from a man between 40 and 49 years old with active or convalescent COVID-19. The V and J genes are TRBV9 and TRBJ1-6; 10 positions match TRBD1. CDR3 DNA sequence: TGTGCCAGCAGCCCCCGGGACAGGGGCAATTCACCCCTCCACTTT. It translates to CASSPRDRGNSPLHF.